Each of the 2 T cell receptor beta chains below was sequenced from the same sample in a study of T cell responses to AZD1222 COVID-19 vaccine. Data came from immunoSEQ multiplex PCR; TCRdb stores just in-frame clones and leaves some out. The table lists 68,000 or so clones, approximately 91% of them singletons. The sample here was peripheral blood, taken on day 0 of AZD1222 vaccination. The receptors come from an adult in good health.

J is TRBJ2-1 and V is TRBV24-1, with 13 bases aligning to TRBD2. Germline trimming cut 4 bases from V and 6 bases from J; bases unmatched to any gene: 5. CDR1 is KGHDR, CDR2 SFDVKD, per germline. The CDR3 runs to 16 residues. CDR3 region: CATSDPGTSGINEQFF. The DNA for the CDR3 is TGTGCCACCAGTGACCCCGGGACTAGCGGGATCAATGAGCAGTTCTTC.

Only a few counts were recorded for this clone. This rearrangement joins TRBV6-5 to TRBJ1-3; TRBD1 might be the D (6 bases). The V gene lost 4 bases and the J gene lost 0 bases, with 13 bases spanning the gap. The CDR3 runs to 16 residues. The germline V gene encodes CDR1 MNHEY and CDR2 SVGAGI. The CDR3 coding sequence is TGTGCCAGCAGTTCCCTCAGGGGAGGCTCTGGAAACACCATATATTTT. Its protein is CASSSLRGGSGNTIYF.